This T cell receptor beta chain was sequenced for a study of T cell clonotyping in hematopoietic cell transplantation. Overall study results and limits: Recipient TCR diversity dropped after transplant; expanded clonotypes rose from day 30 to 180.

The CDR3 is 16 residues long. The V gene's germline CDR1 is SGHRS and CDR2 YFSETQ. V was pared by 6 bases and J by 1 base, with 9 bases of the junction left unmatched. The repertoire was sequenced with immunoSEQ multiplex PCR; TCRdb's copy has only in-frame clones and lacks some. The profile shows 17,000 or so clones, 71% of them singletons. This clone was seen only once. Its antigen is not known. The sequencing sample was made of peripheral blood mononuclear cells. This TCR was recovered from a woman aged 55-70 years in good health. Some clones in this sample may be carry-over from other donors' samples. The genes are TRBV5-1 and TRBJ2-2; 7 bases align to TRBD2. Here the CDR3 reads CASTLGSSGNTGELFF. As DNA, the CDR3 is TGCGCCAGCACCCTGGGTTCTAGCGGGAACACCGGGGAGCTGTTTTTT.